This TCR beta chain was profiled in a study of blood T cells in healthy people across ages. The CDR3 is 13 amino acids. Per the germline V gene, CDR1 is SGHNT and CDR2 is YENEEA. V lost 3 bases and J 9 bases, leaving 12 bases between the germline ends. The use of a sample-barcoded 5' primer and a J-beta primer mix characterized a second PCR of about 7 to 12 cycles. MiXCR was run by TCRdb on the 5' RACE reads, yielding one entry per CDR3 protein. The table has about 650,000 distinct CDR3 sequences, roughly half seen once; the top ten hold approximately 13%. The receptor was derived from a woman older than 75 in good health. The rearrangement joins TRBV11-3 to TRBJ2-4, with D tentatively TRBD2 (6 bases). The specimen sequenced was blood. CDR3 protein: CASSFAGSSIQYF. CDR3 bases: TGTGCCAGCAGCTTTGCGGGGTCAAGCATTCAGTACTTC. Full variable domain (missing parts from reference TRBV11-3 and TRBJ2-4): EAGVVQSPRYKIIEKKQPVAFWCNPISGHNTLYWYLQNLGQGPELLIRYENEEAVDDSQLPKDRFSAERLKGVDSTLKIQPAELGDSAVYLCASSFAGSSIQYFGAGTRLSVL.